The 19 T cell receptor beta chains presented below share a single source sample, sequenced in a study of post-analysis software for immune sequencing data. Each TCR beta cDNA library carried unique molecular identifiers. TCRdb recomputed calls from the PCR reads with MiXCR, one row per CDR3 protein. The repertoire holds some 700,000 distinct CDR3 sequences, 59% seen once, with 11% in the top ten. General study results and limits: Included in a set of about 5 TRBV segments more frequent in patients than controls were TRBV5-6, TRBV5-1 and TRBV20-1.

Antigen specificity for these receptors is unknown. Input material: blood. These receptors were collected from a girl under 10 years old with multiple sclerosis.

This CDR3 is CASSQEQQSGYGYTF. The CDR3 DNA follows: TGCGCCAGCAGCCAAGAACAGCAGTCGGGCTATGGCTACACCTTC. The V call is TRBV4-1, the J call TRBJ1-2, with D hard to call. With 0 bases removed from V and 4 bases from J, the gap between germline ends came to 12 bases. The CDR3 runs 15 residues. Germline loops: CDR1 MGHRA, CDR2 YSYEKL.

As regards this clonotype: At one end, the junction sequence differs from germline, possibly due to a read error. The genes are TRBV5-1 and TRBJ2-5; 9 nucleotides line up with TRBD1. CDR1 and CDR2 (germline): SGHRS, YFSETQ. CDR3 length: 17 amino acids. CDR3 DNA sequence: TGCGCCGGCAGCTTCTTTAGACAGGGGGGACTCCAAGAGACCCAGTACTTC. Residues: CAGSFFRQGGLQETQYF.

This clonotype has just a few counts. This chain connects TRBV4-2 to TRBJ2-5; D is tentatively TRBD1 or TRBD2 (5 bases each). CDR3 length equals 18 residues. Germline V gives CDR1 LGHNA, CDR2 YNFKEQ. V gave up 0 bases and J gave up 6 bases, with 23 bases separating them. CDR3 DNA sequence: TGTGCCAGCAGCCAAGAGTGGGGACCGGGCCTCAGGACGCAGACCCAGTACTTC. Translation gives CASSQEWGPGLRTQTQYF.

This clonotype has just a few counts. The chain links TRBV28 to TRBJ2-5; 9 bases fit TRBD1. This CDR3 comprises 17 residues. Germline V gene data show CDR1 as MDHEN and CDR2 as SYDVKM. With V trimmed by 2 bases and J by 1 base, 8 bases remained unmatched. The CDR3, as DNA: TGTGCCAGCAGTTTAGCGGGACAGGGTCCCCTCCAAGAGACCCAGTACTTC. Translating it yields CASSLAGQGPLQETQYF. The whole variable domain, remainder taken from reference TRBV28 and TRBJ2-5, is DVKVTQSSRYLVKRTGEKVFLECVQDMDHENMFWYRQDPGLGLRLIYFSYDVKMKEKGDIPEGYSVSREKKERFSLILESASTNQTSMYLCASSLAGQGPLQETQYFGPGTRLLVL.

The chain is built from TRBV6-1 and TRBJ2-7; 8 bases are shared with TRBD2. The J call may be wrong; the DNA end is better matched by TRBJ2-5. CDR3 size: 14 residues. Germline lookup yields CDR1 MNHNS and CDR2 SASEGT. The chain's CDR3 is CASSAGGAGETQYF. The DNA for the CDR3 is TGTGCCAGCAGTGCGGGAGGGGCAGGGGAGACCCAGTACTTC.

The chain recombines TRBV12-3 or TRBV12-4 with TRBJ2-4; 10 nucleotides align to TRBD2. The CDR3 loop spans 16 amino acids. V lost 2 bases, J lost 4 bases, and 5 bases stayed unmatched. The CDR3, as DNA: TGTGCCAGCAGTTTAAGTAGCGGGGGGCAGAAAAACATTCAGTACTTC. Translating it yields CASSLSSGGQKNIQYF.

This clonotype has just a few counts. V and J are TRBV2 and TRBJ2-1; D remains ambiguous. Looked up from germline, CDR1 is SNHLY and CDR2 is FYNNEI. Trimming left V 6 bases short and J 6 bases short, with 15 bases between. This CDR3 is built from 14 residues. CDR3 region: CASSPFRTGNEQFF. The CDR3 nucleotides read TGTGCCAGCAGCCCTTTCCGGACCGGCAATGAGCAGTTCTTC.

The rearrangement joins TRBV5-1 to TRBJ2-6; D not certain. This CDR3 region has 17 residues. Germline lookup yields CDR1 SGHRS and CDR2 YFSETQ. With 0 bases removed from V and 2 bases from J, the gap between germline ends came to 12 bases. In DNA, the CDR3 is TGCGCCAGCAGCTTGGCCAATCAGGTTCCTGGGGCCAACGTCCTGACTTTC. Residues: CASSLANQVPGANVLTF.

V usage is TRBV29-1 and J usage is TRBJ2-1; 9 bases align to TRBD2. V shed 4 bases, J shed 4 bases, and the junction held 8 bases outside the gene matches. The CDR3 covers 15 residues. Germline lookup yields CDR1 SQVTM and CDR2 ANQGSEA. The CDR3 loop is CSVGKLAGSYNEQFF. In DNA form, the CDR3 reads TGCAGCGTTGGTAAACTAGCGGGCTCTTACAATGAGCAGTTCTTC.

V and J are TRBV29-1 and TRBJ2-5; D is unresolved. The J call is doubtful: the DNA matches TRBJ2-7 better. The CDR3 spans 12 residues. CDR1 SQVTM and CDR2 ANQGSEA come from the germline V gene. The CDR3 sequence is CSVSEPLSEQYF. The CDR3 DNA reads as TGCAGCGTTTCGGAGCCCCTGAGCGAGCAGTACTTC.

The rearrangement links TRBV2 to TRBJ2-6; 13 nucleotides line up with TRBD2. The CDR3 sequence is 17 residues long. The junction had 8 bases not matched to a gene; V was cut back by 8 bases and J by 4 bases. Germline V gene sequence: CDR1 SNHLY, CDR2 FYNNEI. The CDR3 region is CASGRLAGGSGANVLTF. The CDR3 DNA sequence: TGTGCCAGCGGACGACTAGCGGGAGGTTCAGGGGCCAACGTCCTGACTTTC.

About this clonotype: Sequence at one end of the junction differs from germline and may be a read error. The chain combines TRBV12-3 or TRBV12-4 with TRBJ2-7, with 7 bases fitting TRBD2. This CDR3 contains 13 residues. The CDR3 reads CASSLGRGYGQYF. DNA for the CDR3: TGTGCCAGCAGTTTAGGGCGGGGGTACGGGCAGTACTTC.

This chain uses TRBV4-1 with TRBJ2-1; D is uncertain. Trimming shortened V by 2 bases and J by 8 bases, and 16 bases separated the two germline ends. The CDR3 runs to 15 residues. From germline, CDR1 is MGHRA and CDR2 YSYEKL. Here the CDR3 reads CASSQLPTWSDEQFF. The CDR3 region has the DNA TGCGCCAGCAGCCAACTCCCCACGTGGTCGGATGAGCAGTTCTTC.

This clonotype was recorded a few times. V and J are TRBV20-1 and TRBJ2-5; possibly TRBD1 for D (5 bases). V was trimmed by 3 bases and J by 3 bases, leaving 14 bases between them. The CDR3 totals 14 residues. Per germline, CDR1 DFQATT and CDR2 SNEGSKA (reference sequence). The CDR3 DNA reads TGCAGTGCTAGTCGAGCAGGGTTAGAAGAGACCCAGTACTTC. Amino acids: CSASRAGLEETQYF.

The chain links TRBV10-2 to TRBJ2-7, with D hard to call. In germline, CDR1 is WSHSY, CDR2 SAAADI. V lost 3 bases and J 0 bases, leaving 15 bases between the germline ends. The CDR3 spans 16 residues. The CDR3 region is CASSDSQAPSSYEQYF. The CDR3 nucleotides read TGCGCCAGCAGTGACAGCCAGGCCCCGAGCTCCTACGAGCAGTACTTC.

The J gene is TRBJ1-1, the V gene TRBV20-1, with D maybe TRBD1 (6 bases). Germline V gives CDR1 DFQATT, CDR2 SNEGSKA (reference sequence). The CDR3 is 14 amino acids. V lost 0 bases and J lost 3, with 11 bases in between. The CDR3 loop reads CSARDQGGYTEAFF. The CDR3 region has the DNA TGCAGTGCTAGAGATCAAGGGGGGTACACTGAAGCTTTCTTT.

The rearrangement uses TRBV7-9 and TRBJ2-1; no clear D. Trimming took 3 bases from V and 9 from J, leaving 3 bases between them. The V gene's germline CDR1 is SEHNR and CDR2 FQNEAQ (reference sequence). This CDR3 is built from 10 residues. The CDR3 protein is CASSFTEQFF. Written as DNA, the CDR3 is TGTGCCAGCAGCTTCACTGAGCAGTTCTTC. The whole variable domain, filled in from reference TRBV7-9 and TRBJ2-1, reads DTGVSQNPRHKITKRGQNVTFRCDPISEHNRLYWYRQTLGQGPEFLTYFQNEAQLEKSRLLSDRFSAERPKGSFSTLEIQRTEQGDSAMYLCASSFTEQFFGPGTRLTVL.

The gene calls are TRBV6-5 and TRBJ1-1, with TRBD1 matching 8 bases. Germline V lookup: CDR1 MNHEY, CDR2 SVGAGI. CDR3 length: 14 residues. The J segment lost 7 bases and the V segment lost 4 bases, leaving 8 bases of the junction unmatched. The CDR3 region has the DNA TGTGCCAGCAGTTCCCGGGACAGGAATAATGAAGCTTTCTTT. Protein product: CASSSRDRNNEAFF.

The CDR3 DNA reads TGTGCCAGCAGCCCTCCTCAACTAGCGGGGGGTGTGAGGACAGATACGCAGTATTTT. Encoded protein: CASSPPQLAGGVRTDTQYF. The V gene is TRBV6-1, the J gene TRBJ2-3; TRBD2 agrees at 12 bases. CDR3 length equals 19 residues. Unmatched junction bases numbered 16, after V lost 6 bases and J lost 3 bases. Germline CDR1 is MNHNS and CDR2 is SASEGT.